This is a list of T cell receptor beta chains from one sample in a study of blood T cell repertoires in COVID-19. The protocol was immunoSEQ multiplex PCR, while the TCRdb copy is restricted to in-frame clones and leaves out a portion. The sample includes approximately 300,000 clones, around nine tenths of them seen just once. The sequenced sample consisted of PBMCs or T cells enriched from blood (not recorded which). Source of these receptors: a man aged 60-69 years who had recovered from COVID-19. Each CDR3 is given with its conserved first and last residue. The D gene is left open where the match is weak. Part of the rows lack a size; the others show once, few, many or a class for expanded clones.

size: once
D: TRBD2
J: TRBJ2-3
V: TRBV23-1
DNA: TGCGCCAGCAGTCAATCGAGACTAGCGGGAGGGCCGGGTTTTTCAGATACGCAGTATTTT
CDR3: CASSQSRLAGGPGFSDTQYF

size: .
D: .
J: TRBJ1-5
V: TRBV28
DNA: TGTGCCAGCAGGTCCGGGACTACTCAGCCCCAGCATTTT
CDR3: CASRSGTTQPQHF

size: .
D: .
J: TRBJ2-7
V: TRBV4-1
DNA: TGCGCCAGCAGCCAACTCTCGGGACAAATATCATACGAGCAGTACTTC
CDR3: CASSQLSGQISYEQYF

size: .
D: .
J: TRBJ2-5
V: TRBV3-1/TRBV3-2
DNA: TGTGCCAGCAGCCAAGAATTTGAGGAGACCCAGTACTTC
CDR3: CASSQEFEETQYF

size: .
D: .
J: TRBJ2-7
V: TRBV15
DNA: TGTGCCACCAGGTTAGACCGGGTCTACGAGCAGTACTTC
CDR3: CATRLDRVYEQYF

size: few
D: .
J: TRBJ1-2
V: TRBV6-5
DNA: TGTGCCAGCAGTCAGGGCGAGCACTATGGCTACACCTTC
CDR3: CASSQGEHYGYTF

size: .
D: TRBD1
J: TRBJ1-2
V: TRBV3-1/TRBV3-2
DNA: TGTGCCAGCAGCCAAGTAGTTGGGACAGCCTATGGCTACACCTTC
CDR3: CASSQVVGTAYGYTF

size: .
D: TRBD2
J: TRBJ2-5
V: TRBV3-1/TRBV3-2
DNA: TGTGCCAGCAGGACGACTAGCGGGCAAGAGACCCAGTACTTC
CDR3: CASRTTSGQETQYF

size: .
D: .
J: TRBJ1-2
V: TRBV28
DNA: TGTGCCAGCGACCTGACAGGTGACACTAACTATGGCTACACCTTC
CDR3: CASDLTGDTNYGYTF

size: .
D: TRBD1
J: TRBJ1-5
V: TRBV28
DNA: TGTGCCAGCAGTTCACAGGGGGGCGGTCAGCCCCAGCATTTT
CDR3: CASSSQGGGQPQHF

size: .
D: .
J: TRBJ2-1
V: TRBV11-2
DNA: TGTGCCAGCAGCTTAGATGCGGGCCGAGGGGGTCCCAATGAGCAGTTCTTC
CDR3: CASSLDAGRGGPNEQFF

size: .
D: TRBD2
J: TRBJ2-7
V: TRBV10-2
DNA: TGCGCCAGCAGTGAGTCCCATTTTCCGAGGACTAGCACCTCCTACGAGCAGTACTTC
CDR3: CASSESHFPRTSTSYEQYF

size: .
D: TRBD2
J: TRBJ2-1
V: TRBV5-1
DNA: TGCGCCAGCAGTAGCGGGAGGGCCGATGAGCAGTTCTTC
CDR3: CASSSGRADEQFF

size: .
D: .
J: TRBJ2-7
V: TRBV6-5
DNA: TGTGCCAGCAAAAATATGCGGGGAGCCTACGAGCAGTACTTC
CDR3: CASKNMRGAYEQYF

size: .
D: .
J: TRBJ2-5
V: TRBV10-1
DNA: TGCGCCAGCAGTGAGTCCCAGGAACAAGAGACCCAGTACTTC
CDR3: CASSESQEQETQYF

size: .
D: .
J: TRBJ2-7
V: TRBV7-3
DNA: TGTGCCAGCAGCGCAACTAGCACTGGCGAGCAGTACTTC
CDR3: CASSATSTGEQYF

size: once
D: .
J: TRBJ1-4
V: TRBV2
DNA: TGTGCCAGCAGAAGGACAGCAACTAATGAAAAACTGTTTTTT
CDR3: CASRRTATNEKLFF

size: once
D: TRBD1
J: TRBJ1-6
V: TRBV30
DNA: TGTGCCCATAGATTTGGGACAGGGAGACATAATTCACCCCTCCACTTT
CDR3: CAHRFGTGRHNSPLHF

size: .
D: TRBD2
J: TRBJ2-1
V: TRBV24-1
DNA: TGTGCCACGGGGACTATAAATGAGCAGTTCTTC
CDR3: CATGTINEQFF

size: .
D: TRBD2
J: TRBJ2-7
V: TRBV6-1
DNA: TGTGCCAGCAGTGATTCTCTAAATAGCGGGGCCTACGAGCAGTACTTC
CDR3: CASSDSLNSGAYEQYF

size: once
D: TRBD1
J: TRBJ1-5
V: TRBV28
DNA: TGTGCCAGCAGCAGGGACAGGGGATCCAATCAGCCCCAGCATTTT
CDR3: CASSRDRGSNQPQHF

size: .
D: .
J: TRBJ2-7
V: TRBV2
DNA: TGTGCCAGCAGTGAGAATAGGGGCGGGTACTTC
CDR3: CASSENRGGYF

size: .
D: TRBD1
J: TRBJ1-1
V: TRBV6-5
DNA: TGTGCCAGCAGTAACAGGGGTGCGGCGAACACTGAAGCTTTCTTT
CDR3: CASSNRGAANTEAFF

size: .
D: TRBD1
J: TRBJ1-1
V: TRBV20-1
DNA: TGCAGTGCTAGTACCGGGACAGGGGACACTGAAGCTTTCTTT
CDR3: CSASTGTGDTEAFF

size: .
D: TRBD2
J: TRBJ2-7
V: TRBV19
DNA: TGTGCCAGTAGTAGGGGGTCCGGGAGGGCGTACGAGCAGTACTTC
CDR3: CASSRGSGRAYEQYF

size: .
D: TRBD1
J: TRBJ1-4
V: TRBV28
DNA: TGTGCCAGCAGTCCGGCGGACAGGGACCATGAAAAACTGTTTTTT
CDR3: CASSPADRDHEKLFF

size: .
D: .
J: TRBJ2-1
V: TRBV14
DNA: TGTGCCAGCAGCCTCTTAGCACCCACCGTACACAATGAGCAGTTCTTC
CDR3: CASSLLAPTVHNEQFF

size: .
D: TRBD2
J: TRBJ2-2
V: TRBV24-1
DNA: TGTGCCACCAGTGATCTAAACCGGGGACTAGCGGGATCCGGGGAGCTGTTTTTT
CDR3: CATSDLNRGLAGSGELFF

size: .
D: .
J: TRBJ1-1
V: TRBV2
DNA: TGTGCCAGCAGACAGGAGCATGTGGGTGAAGCTTTCTTT
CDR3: CASRQEHVGEAFF

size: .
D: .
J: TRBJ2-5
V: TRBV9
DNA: TGTGCCAGCAGCGTAGATTTGAGGGAGACCCAGTACTTC
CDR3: CASSVDLRETQYF

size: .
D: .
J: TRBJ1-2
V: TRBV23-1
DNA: TGCGCCAGCAGAAGACAGGCTCTAGGCTATGGCTACACCTTC
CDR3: CASRRQALGYGYTF

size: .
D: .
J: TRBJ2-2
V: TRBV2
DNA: TGTGCCAGCAGCAGGGATACGAACACCGGGGAGCTGTTTTTT
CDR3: CASSRDTNTGELFF

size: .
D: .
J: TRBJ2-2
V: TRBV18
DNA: TGTGCCAGCTCACAGGGGTCCGGGGAGCTGTTTTTT
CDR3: CASSQGSGELFF

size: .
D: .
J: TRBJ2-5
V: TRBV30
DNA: TGTGCCTGGAGTGGCGGACACAAAGAGACCCAGTACTTC
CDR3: CAWSGGHKETQYF

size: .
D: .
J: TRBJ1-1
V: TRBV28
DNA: TGTGCCAGCAGTTCCAGGGTCACTGAAGCTTTCTTT
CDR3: CASSSRVTEAFF

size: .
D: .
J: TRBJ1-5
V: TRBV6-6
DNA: TGTGCCAGCGGTGGGGGGAATCAGCCCCAGCATTTT
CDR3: CASGGGNQPQHF

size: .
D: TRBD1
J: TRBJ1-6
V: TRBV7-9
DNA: TGTGCCAGCAGTAAACAGGGGTCAAATAATTCACCCCTCCACTTT
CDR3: CASSKQGSNNSPLHF

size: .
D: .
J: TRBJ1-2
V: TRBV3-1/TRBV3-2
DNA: TGTGCCAGCAGCCAAGATGGACACGCTGCTAACTATGGCTACACCTTC
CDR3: CASSQDGHAANYGYTF

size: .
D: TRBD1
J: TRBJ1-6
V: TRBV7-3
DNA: TGTGCCAGCAGCTTAGGGGGACAGGGTATTGGGTCACCCCTCCACTTT
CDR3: CASSLGGQGIGSPLHF

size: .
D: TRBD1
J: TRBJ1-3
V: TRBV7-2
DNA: TGTGCCAGCAGCGAGGGACAGGGCTTGAGCTCTGGAAACACCATATATTTT
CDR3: CASSEGQGLSSGNTIYF

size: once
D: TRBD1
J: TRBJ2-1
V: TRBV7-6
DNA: TGTGCCAGCAGCCTGGACAGGGCGGGGTACAATGAGCAGTTCTTC
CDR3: CASSLDRAGYNEQFF

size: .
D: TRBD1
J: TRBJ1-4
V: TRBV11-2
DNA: TGTGCCAGCAGCTTAGATCAGGGGGCGATTGAAAAACTGTTTTTT
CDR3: CASSLDQGAIEKLFF

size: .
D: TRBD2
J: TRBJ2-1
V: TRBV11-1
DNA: TGTGCCAGCAGCCTGGGACTAGCGGTATACAATGAGCAGTTCTTC
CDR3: CASSLGLAVYNEQFF

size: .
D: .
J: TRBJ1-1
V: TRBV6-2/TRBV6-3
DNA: TGTGCCAGCGGCCGGGCGGGAGGGTCTGAAGCTTTCTTT
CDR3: CASGRAGGSEAFF

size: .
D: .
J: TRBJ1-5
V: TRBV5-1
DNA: TGCGCCAGCAGCTTGATGGGGGACTGGGGTCAGCCCCAGCATTTT
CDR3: CASSLMGDWGQPQHF

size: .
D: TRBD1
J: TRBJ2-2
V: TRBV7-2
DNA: TGTGCCAGCAGCCAGAACAGGGGAGACACCGGGGAGCTGTTTTTT
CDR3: CASSQNRGDTGELFF

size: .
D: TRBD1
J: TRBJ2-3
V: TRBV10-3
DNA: TGTGCCATCGACAGGGGCACAGATACGCAGTATTTT
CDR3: CAIDRGTDTQYF

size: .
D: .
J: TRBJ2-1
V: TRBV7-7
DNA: TGTGCTAGCAGCTTAGGTATCGGGGTCTCCTACAATGAGCAGTTCTTC
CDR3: CASSLGIGVSYNEQFF

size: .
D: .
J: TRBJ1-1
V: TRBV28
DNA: TGTGCCAGCATTGTCGCAGGGAAGGGCACTGAAGCTTTCTTT
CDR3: CASIVAGKGTEAFF

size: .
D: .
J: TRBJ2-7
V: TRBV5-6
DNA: TGTGCCAGCAATAGACATCGGTTATACTACGAGCAGTACTTC
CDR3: CASNRHRLYYEQYF

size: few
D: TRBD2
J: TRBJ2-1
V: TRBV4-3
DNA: TGCGCCAGCAGCCAAAGAGGGTCAAGCGGGGGTTCCTACAATGAGCAGTTCTTC
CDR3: CASSQRGSSGGSYNEQFF

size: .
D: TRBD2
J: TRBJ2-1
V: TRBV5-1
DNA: TGCGCCAGCAGCCCTAGGACTAGCTCTGCTGAGCAGTTCTTC
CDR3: CASSPRTSSAEQFF

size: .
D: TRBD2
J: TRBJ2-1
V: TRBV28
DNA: TGTGCCAGCGGACTAGCGGGAATTAATGAGCAGTTCTTC
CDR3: CASGLAGINEQFF

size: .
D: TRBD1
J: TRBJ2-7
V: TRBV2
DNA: TGTGCCAGCAGAAAGGGACAGGGAGGATCCTACGAGCAGTACTTC
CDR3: CASRKGQGGSYEQYF

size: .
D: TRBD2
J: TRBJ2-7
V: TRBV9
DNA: TGTGCCAGCAGCGTATCGGCTAGCGGGAGTTACGAGCAGTACTTC
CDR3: CASSVSASGSYEQYF

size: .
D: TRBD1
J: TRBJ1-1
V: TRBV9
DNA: TGTGCCAGCAGCGTAGAAGGGGACAGGGGTGAAGCTTTCTTT
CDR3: CASSVEGDRGEAFF

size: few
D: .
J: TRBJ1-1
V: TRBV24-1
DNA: TGTGCCACCAGGCACGGGGAGGGCACTGAAGCTTTCTTT
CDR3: CATRHGEGTEAFF

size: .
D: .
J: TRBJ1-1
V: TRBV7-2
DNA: TGTGCCAGCAGCTCACAAAGACAGAACACTGAAGCTTTCTTT
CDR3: CASSSQRQNTEAFF

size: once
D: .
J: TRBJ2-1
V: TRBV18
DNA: TGTGCCAGCTCACCACAATTGCCAGGGGGGAGGAATGAGCAGTTCTTC
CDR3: CASSPQLPGGRNEQFF